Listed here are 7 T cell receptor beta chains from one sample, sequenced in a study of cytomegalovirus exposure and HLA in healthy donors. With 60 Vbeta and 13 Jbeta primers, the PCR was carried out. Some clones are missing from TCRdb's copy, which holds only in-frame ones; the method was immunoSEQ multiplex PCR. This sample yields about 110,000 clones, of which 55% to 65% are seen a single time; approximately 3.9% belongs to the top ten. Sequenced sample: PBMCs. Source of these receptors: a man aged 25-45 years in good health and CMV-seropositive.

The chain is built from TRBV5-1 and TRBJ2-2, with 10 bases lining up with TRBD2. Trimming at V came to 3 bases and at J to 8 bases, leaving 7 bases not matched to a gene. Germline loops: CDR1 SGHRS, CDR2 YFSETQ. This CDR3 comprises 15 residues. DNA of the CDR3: TGCGCCAGCAGCTGGACTAGCGGAGCCCCGGGGGAGCTGTTTTTT. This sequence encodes CASSWTSGAPGELFF.

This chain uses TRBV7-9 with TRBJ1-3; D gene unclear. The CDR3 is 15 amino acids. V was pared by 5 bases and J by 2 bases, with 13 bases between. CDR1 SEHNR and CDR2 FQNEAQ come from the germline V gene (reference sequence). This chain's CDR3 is CASSPWVRAGNTIYF. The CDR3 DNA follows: TGTGCCAGCAGCCCTTGGGTGAGGGCTGGAAACACCATATATTTT.

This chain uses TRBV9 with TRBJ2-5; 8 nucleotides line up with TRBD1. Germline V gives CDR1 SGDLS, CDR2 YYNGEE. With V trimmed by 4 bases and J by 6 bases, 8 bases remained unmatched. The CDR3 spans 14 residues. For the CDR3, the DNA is TGTGCCAGCAGCTTCAATTCAGGGGGCCAGACCCAGTACTTC. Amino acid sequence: CASSFNSGGQTQYF.

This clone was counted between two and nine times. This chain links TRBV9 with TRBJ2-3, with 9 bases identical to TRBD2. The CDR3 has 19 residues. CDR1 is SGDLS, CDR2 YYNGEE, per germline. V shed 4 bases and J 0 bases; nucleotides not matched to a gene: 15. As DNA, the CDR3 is TGTGCCAGCAGCCCCCAAGGGACTAGCCCCTCTAATAGCACAGATACGCAGTATTTT. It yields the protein CASSPQGTSPSNSTDTQYF.

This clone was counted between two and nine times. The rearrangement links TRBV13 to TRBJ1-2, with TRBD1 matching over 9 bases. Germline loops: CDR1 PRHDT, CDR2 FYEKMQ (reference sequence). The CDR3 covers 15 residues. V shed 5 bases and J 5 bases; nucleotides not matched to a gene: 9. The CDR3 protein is CASSVRDRALYGYTF. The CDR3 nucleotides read TGTGCCAGCAGCGTCCGGGACAGGGCCCTATATGGCTACACCTTC.

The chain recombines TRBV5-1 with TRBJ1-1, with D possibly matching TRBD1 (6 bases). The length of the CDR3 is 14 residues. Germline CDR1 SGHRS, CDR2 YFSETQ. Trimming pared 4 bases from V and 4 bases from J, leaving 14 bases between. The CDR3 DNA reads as TGCGCCAGCAGCCCAGACCCAGGGGCCACTGAAGCTTTCTTT. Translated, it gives CASSPDPGATEAFF.

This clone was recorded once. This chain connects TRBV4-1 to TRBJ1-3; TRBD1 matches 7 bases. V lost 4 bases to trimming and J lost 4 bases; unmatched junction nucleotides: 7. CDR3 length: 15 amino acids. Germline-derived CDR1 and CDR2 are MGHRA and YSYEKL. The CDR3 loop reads CASSPGGFVGNTIYF. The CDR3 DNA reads TGCGCCAGCAGCCCAGGGGGGTTCGTCGGAAACACCATATATTTT.